Listed below are T cell receptor beta chains from one sample, sequenced in a study of blood T cell repertoires in COVID-19. Here immunoSEQ multiplex PCR was the method, and the copy in TCRdb shows in-frame clones only, minus some. The sample holds under 65,000 clones, more than 85% seen once. The sequenced sample was peripheral blood. These receptors were taken from a man in his fifties with acute or convalescent COVID-19. Each CDR3 is given with its conserved first and last residue. Fields, in order: J gene, V gene, clone size, D gene, CDR3 protein, CDR3 DNA. D genes are given only for firm matches. Clone size is shown for a subset of rows, as once, few, many or a class of expanded clone.

>TRBJ2-2|TRBV6-1|-|-
CASSEYRNTGELFF
TGTGCCAGCAGTGAATACAGAAACACCGGGGAGCTGTTTTTT
>TRBJ1-2|TRBV18|once|-
CASSPPGGLSGYTF
TGTGCCAGCTCACCACCGGGGGGGTTAAGTGGCTACACCTTC
>TRBJ2-3|TRBV5-5|-|TRBD2
CASSLRGERGVTTDTQYF
TGTGCCAGCAGCTTGAGAGGGGAGCGGGGGGTTACCACAGATACGCAGTATTTT
>TRBJ1-6|TRBV5-5|-|TRBD1
CASSPTPTGGSTSPLHF
TGTGCCAGCAGCCCAACCCCGACAGGGGGCTCAACTTCACCCCTCCACTTT
>TRBJ2-3|TRBV3-1/TRBV3-2|-|TRBD2
CASSTSSGVDTQYF
TGTGCCAGCAGCACCTCTAGCGGGGTAGATACGCAGTATTTT
>TRBJ2-3|TRBV18|once|TRBD1
CASSPLQGTSTDTQYF
TGTGCCAGCTCACCCTTACAGGGGACGAGCACAGATACGCAGTATTTT
>TRBJ2-7|TRBV3-1/TRBV3-2|-|-
CASSQVAGAPYEQYF
TGTGCCAGCAGCCAAGTGGCAGGGGCCCCCTACGAGCAGTACTTC
>TRBJ1-1|TRBV14|-|TRBD1
CASSTGQPYTEAFF
TGTGCCAGCAGCACGGGACAGCCATACACTGAAGCTTTCTTT
>TRBJ2-7|TRBV30|-|-
CAWSFGRGSPYEQYF
TGTGCCTGGAGTTTTGGCAGGGGCTCTCCCTACGAGCAGTACTTC
>TRBJ2-5|TRBV30|-|-
CAWTKLETQYF
TGTGCCTGGACTAAACTAGAGACCCAGTACTTC
>TRBJ1-1|TRBV4-1|once|-
CASSVLGQNTEAFF
TGCGCCAGCAGCGTTCTTGGACAGAACACTGAAGCTTTCTTT
>TRBJ1-1|TRBV5-1|-|TRBD1
CASSLESNRGNTEAFF
TGCGCCAGCAGCTTGGAATCGAACAGGGGGAACACTGAAGCTTTCTTT
>TRBJ2-1|TRBV6-5|once|-
CASRSVFSNEQFF
TGTGCCAGCAGATCCGTATTCTCCAATGAGCAGTTCTTC
>TRBJ1-4|TRBV7-3|-|TRBD1
CASRIQSGQGKHNEKLFF
TGTGCCAGCAGAATCCAATCAGGACAGGGTAAGCATAATGAAAAACTGTTTTTT
>TRBJ2-3|TRBV30|-|-
CAWTPGYPTDTQYF
TGTGCCTGGACCCCAGGGTACCCCACAGATACGCAGTATTTT
>TRBJ1-6|TRBV6-5|-|-
CASSYSLEAGSSPLHF
TGTGCCAGCAGTTACTCTCTTGAGGCGGGGAGTTCACCCCTCCACTTT
>TRBJ1-1|TRBV7-6|-|TRBD1
CASSPRQGLNTEAFF
TGTGCCAGCAGCCCTCGACAGGGACTGAACACTGAAGCTTTCTTT
>TRBJ2-3|TRBV5-1|-|TRBD2
CASSLGTSGEDTQYF
TGCGCCAGCAGCCTTGGGACTAGCGGGGAAGATACGCAGTATTTT
>TRBJ1-1|TRBV28|-|TRBD1
CASSLTSQGVAMNTEAFF
TGTGCCAGCAGTTTAACAAGCCAGGGGGTGGCGATGAACACTGAAGCTTTCTTT
>TRBJ1-3|TRBV5-4|-|-
CASSQNTIYF
TGTGCCAGCTCACAAAACACCATATATTTT
>TRBJ2-7|TRBV14|once|-
CASSQDNGYEQYF
TGTGCCAGCAGCCAAGATAACGGCTACGAGCAGTACTTC
>TRBJ2-7|TRBV7-8|once|TRBD1
CASSGQGYEQYF
TGTGCCAGCAGCGGACAGGGCTACGAGCAGTACTTC
>TRBJ1-2|TRBV5-4|-|TRBD1
CASSAGQGEGGYGYTF
TGTGCCAGCAGCGCGGGACAGGGGGAGGGGGGCTATGGCTACACCTTC
>TRBJ1-6|TRBV27|few|-
CASREINSPLHF
TGTGCCAGCAGGGAGATTAATTCACCCCTCCACTTT
>TRBJ1-3|TRBV6-6|-|-
CASSRTQPEDNSGNTIYF
TGTGCCAGCAGTCGGACTCAACCCGAGGACAACTCTGGAAACACCATATATTTT
>TRBJ1-2|TRBV5-4|-|-
CASSLDPSGDYGYTF
TGTGCCAGCAGCTTGGACCCCTCGGGGGACTATGGCTACACCTTC
>TRBJ2-7|TRBV6-5|-|-
CASKDTVVREQYF
TGTGCCAGCAAAGACACCGTAGTAAGGGAGCAGTACTTC
>TRBJ1-2|TRBV19|-|TRBD1
CASSPGQGDYGYTF
TGTGCCAGTAGTCCGGGACAGGGTGACTATGGCTACACCTTC
>TRBJ1-3|TRBV29-1|-|-
CSVLGNGNTIYF
TGCAGCGTTCTCGGGAATGGAAACACCATATATTTT
>TRBJ2-3|TRBV7-2|-|-
CASSPRTRNTQYF
TGTGCCAGCAGCCCCCGGACTCGAAATACGCAGTATTTT
>TRBJ2-3|TRBV7-9|once|TRBD2
CASKDGGASTDTQYF
TGTGCCAGCAAAGACGGGGGGGCCTCGACAGATACGCAGTATTTT
>TRBJ1-1|TRBV6-5|-|TRBD1
CASSYGQGVYTEAFF
TGTGCCAGCAGTTACGGACAGGGGGTATACACTGAAGCTTTCTTT
>TRBJ2-1|TRBV24-1|-|TRBD1
CATSDTRQGSYNEQFF
TGTGCCACCAGTGACACGAGACAGGGGTCGTACAATGAGCAGTTCTTC
>TRBJ1-1|TRBV4-2|-|-
CASSHGDLFTEAFF
TGTGCCAGCAGCCATGGGGACTTATTCACTGAAGCTTTCTTT
>TRBJ1-1|TRBV9|-|-
CASSPPGETEAFF
TGTGCCAGCAGCCCACCTGGGGAGACTGAAGCTTTCTTT